This T cell receptor (beta chain) came from a study of blood T cell repertoires in COVID-19 (dated by TCRdb to the early 2020s). Describing the broader study: The collaborator samples originated in the United States, Italy and Spain and spanned the acute and convalescent phases of COVID-19. The material from the prospective study consisted of cDNA or gDNA derived from T cells, B-cell-depleted T cells, or PBMCs. Deeply sampled blood TCRbeta repertoires from subjects exposed to, actively infected with, or recovered from COVID-19 were included in the dataset. The repertoires were made available in a free public database intended to serve as a resource for research on the immune response to SARS-CoV-2. The samples were drawn from the first 160 participants of the ongoing ImmuneRACE study and from 1,254 subjects provided by 6 global collaborators. Nearly every sample came with metadata listing a de-identified subject ID, COVID-19 status, age in years and sex. Where available, HLA class I and class II types were obtained from metadata supplied by the sample provider rather than from assay-based typing. Beyond this particular receptor, the publication reports: How much clinical and demographic metadata was included differed by source and by participant, and the metadata was provided uncurated.

A word on this clone: The specificity of this receptor is unknown. No clone much larger than this one lies a single base away; base qualities are absent.

The germline V gene supplies CDR1 SNHLY and CDR2 FYNNEI. V and J lose 7 bases and 2 bases, and a span of 11 bases separates them. CDR3 length: 13 amino acids, cysteine to phenylalanine. The sequence is cut down to CDR3 DNA, 39 bases in frame from base 1. Enrolling through a virtual design, the prospective study's participants ranged in age from about 18 to 89 years and lived across more than 20 United States geographic areas. In the prospective study, participants were assigned to cohorts based on the clinical history participants reported in a screening survey and a study questionnaire. For ImmuneRACE Cohort 3, a participant was defined as recovered based on two consecutive negative NP/OP PCR tests, clearance by a healthcare professional, or resolution of symptoms. In the prospective study, mobile phlebotomists collected whole blood, serum and a nasopharyngeal or oropharyngeal swab from each participant. Additional blood draws and questionnaires over an approximately two-month period could optionally be provided by prospective study participants. Prospective study blood samples were shipped either frozen or at room temperature before DNA extraction.

TCRbeta CDR3 regions were amplified from genomic DNA using the immunoSEQ Assay, a bias-controlled multiplex PCR. In the paper's pipeline: Within the assay, amplification of reference gene primers was used to estimate how many nucleated cells each sample contained. To quantify the absolute abundance of each unique TCRbeta CDR3 rearrangement, sequence reads were collapsed and filtered. For each sample, productive Simpson clonality was calculated as the square root of Simpson's diversity index across productive rearrangements. TCRdb stores this immuneACCESS table with in-frame sequences only. Part of the clones is absent; in the studies checked, under half of the shortfall reflects unresolved V genes, and no reason is known for the rest. The V and J calls and the clone size are those of that table, but D and trimming were determined from the DNA. The sample table holds about 300,000 clones, of which 85% were seen once. 2% to 3% of the sample is held by the ten biggest clonotypes.

Recombination joined TRBV2 with TRBJ2-5, with TRBD2 as a weak D call on 5 bases. Sequenced: PBMCs or T cells enriched from blood (not recorded which). This receptor was taken from a woman aged 50 to 65 who had recovered from COVID-19. The DNA sequence is given as TGTGCCAGCAAAACTAGTTTGCAAGAGACCCAGTACTTC. Translation gives CASKTSLQETQYF.